The sequence of this T cell receptor beta chain was determined in a study of shared clonotypes between healthy human individuals. General observations from the study: The diversity represented, both genetic and in exposure history, was limited by few donors.

Looked up from germline, CDR1 is MNHNS and CDR2 is SASEGT. Deletions cut 6 bases from V and 5 bases from J, with 19 bases between. The CDR3 is 15 residues long. This clone was counted a single time. The antigen remains unidentified. This was a deep-level run. TCRdb's copy holds only in-frame clones and misses some; the assay was immunoSEQ multiplex PCR. This table has around 2.1 million clones, approximately 94% appearing once. The receptor was derived from a man younger than 35 in good health. The chain couples TRBV6-1 to TRBJ1-1; D is possibly TRBD1 (5 bases). Input material: naive CD4+ T cells sorted from blood. Subset meaning: CD45RA+ positively selected. CDR3 DNA sequence: TGTGCCAGCAGATTCGACTCCCCCAGGGATACTGAAGCTTTCTTT. Its protein product is CASRFDSPRDTEAFF.